The rows below give T cell receptor beta chains drawn from one sample of a study of T cell changes during pregnancy in multiple sclerosis. Some clones are missing from TCRdb's copy, which holds only in-frame ones; the method was immunoSEQ multiplex PCR. The sample includes 69,000 or so clones, about nine tenths of them seen just once. Here the sequenced sample was peripheral blood, taken in the third trimester of pregnancy. The source of these receptors is a female donor with multiple sclerosis, enrolled in a pregnancy study. The CDR3 runs from the conserved cysteine through the conserved F or W. Fields, in order: J gene, clone size, D gene, V gene, CDR3 protein, CDR3 DNA. A D gene is named only where the DNA matches it firmly. Some rows have no size entry. The others give once, few or many, or a class for an expanded clone.

>TRBJ2-7|.|.|TRBV19
CASSPRDNYEQYF
TGTGCCAGTAGCCCCCGGGACAACTACGAGCAGTACTTC
>TRBJ2-1|.|.|TRBV10-3
CATRVPGGGGADNEQFF
TGTGCCACCAGGGTTCCGGGCGGCGGGGGCGCGGACAATGAGCAGTTCTTC
>TRBJ1-2|.|.|TRBV19
CASSKIVTNYGYTF
TGTGCCAGTAGTAAAATCGTTACTAACTATGGCTACACCTTC
>TRBJ1-1|few|.|TRBV7-6
CASSFQPGYTEAFF
TGTGCCAGCAGCTTCCAACCCGGGTACACTGAAGCTTTCTTT
>TRBJ2-3|.|.|TRBV9
CASSAGPGGWDTQYF
TGTGCCAGCAGCGCCGGGCCAGGAGGTTGGGATACGCAGTATTTT
>TRBJ2-1|.|.|TRBV10-3
CAITKGGGTYNEQFF
TGTGCCATCACGAAAGGGGGGGGTACGTACAATGAGCAGTTCTTC
>TRBJ2-5|.|.|TRBV5-6
CASTATGMETQYF
TGTGCCAGCACCGCGACAGGAATGGAGACCCAGTACTTC
>TRBJ2-6|.|.|TRBV5-1
CASSLNGDSGANVLTF
TGCGCCAGCAGCTTGAACGGAGACTCTGGGGCCAACGTCCTGACTTTC
>TRBJ1-6|.|TRBD1|TRBV2
CASKGWDRGNSPLHF
TGTGCCAGCAAGGGGTGGGACAGGGGAAATTCACCCCTCCACTTT
>TRBJ2-5|.|.|TRBV7-9
CASSLGDTVEETQYF
TGTGCCAGCAGCTTAGGGGACACTGTAGAAGAGACCCAGTACTTC
>TRBJ1-2|once|.|TRBV28
CASREGYYYGYTF
TGTGCCAGCAGGGAGGGGTACTACTATGGCTACACCTTC
>TRBJ2-4|once|TRBD2|TRBV7-2
CASSLAGLGEAKNIQYF
TGTGCCAGCAGCTTAGCCGGACTAGGGGAAGCCAAAAACATTCAGTACTTC
>TRBJ1-1|.|TRBD1|TRBV12-5
CASVPGTVVANTEAFF
TGTGCTAGTGTCCCCGGGACAGTCGTCGCCAACACTGAAGCTTTCTTT
>TRBJ1-5|.|.|TRBV2
CASSFGAGGNQPQHF
TGTGCCAGCAGTTTCGGGGCGGGGGGCAATCAGCCCCAGCATTTT
>TRBJ1-2|.|TRBD1|TRBV4-3
CASSQDTGVAYGYTF
TGCGCCAGCAGCCAAGATACAGGGGTAGCCTATGGCTACACCTTC
>TRBJ1-1|.|TRBD1|TRBV28
CASSRTGNTEAFF
TGTGCCAGCAGTCGGACAGGCAACACTGAAGCTTTCTTT
>TRBJ1-5|.|.|TRBV9
CASSVSGHSNQPQHF
TGTGCCAGCAGCGTTTCTGGCCATAGCAATCAGCCCCAGCATTTT
>TRBJ1-2|.|TRBD1|TRBV5-6
CASRSPQGNFNYGYTF
TGTGCCAGCAGATCTCCACAGGGGAACTTTAACTATGGCTACACCTTC
>TRBJ2-7|.|.|TRBV5-6
CASSNILRYEQYF
TGTGCCAGCAGCAACATACTCAGGTACGAGCAGTACTTC
>TRBJ1-1|.|TRBD1|TRBV7-2
CASSLGQPNTEAFF
TGTGCCAGCAGCTTGGGACAGCCGAACACTGAAGCTTTCTTT
>TRBJ1-1|.|.|TRBV28
CASSPADRLNTEAFF
TGTGCCAGCAGTCCGGCGGATCGATTGAACACTGAAGCTTTCTTT
>TRBJ1-2|.|TRBD1|TRBV4-1
CASSRYSGTESYGYTF
TGCGCCAGCAGCCGCTACTCCGGGACAGAGTCCTATGGCTACACCTTC
>TRBJ2-3|.|TRBD2|TRBV25-1
CASSEWPPQRGDTDTQYF
TGTGCCAGCAGTGAATGGCCCCCACAGCGGGGGGACACAGATACGCAGTATTTT
>TRBJ2-1|.|TRBD1|TRBV19
CASSMGTGADNEQFF
TGTGCCAGTAGTATGGGGACAGGGGCAGACAATGAGCAGTTCTTC
>TRBJ1-4|.|TRBD1|TRBV5-1
CASSSQGAGNEKLFF
TGCGCCAGCAGCTCTCAGGGGGCAGGTAATGAAAAACTGTTTTTT
>TRBJ2-1|once|TRBD2|TRBV25-1
CASSDPRGGFYNEQFF
TGTGCCAGCAGTGATCCCCGGGGAGGGTTCTACAATGAGCAGTTCTTC
>TRBJ2-1|.|TRBD2|TRBV6-5
CASSYQRGGIEQFF
TGTGCCAGCAGTTACCAGCGGGGGGGCATTGAGCAGTTCTTC
>TRBJ2-3|.|.|TRBV6-1
CASSEDWNTDTQYF
TGTGCCAGCAGTGAGGACTGGAACACAGATACGCAGTATTTT
>TRBJ2-7|.|TRBD2|TRBV30
CAWSVGLALTYEQYF
TGTGCCTGGAGTGTCGGACTAGCGCTGACCTACGAGCAGTACTTC
>TRBJ1-2|.|.|TRBV19
CASSIGSPNYGYTF
TGTGCCAGTAGTATAGGTAGTCCTAACTATGGCTACACCTTC
>TRBJ2-5|.|.|TRBV19
CASSGGAWETQYF
TGTGCCAGTAGTGGGGGGGCGTGGGAGACCCAGTACTTC
>TRBJ2-3|once|TRBD2|TRBV4-2
CASSQDRSGGADTQYF
TGTGCCAGCAGCCAAGATAGGAGCGGGGGAGCAGATACGCAGTATTTT
>TRBJ2-2|.|.|TRBV5-1
CASSLAGSAGELFF
TGCGCCAGCAGCTTGGCCGGGTCGGCCGGGGAGCTGTTTTTT
>TRBJ2-7|.|TRBD1|TRBV18
CASSPGGQGYAEQYF
TGTGCCAGCTCACCAGGGGGACAGGGCTATGCCGAGCAGTACTTC
>TRBJ1-2|few|.|TRBV28
CASSSNGYTF
TGTGCCAGCAGTTCAAATGGCTACACCTTC
>TRBJ1-2|.|TRBD1|TRBV6-5
CASSYSPWTGYGYTF
TGTGCCAGCAGTTACTCCCCCTGGACAGGCTATGGCTACACCTTC
>TRBJ2-2|once|.|TRBV4-3
CASSQARNTGELFF
TGCGCCAGCAGCCAAGCCAGGAACACCGGGGAGCTGTTTTTT
>TRBJ1-6|.|.|TRBV28
CASSWGRPNSPLHF
TGTGCCAGCAGTTGGGGCAGGCCAAATTCACCCCTCCACTTT
>TRBJ2-2|.|TRBD1|TRBV7-6
CASSPRQGATYSGELFF
TGTGCCAGCAGCCCGAGGCAGGGGGCTACGTATTCCGGGGAGCTGTTTTTT
>TRBJ2-5|.|TRBD2|TRBV19
CASSKGLANQETQYF
TGTGCCAGTTCTAAAGGACTAGCCAACCAAGAGACCCAGTACTTC
>TRBJ1-5|.|.|TRBV27
CASSLRQANQPQHF
TGTGCCAGCAGTTTACGTCAGGCCAATCAGCCCCAGCATTTT
>TRBJ1-1|few|.|TRBV6-5
CASKLNTEAFF
TGTGCCAGCAAGCTGAACACTGAAGCTTTCTTT
>TRBJ2-5|.|.|TRBV4-1
CASSRDPGLRYQETQYF
TGCGCCAGCAGCCGAGATCCGGGACTCCGGTACCAAGAGACCCAGTACTTC
>TRBJ1-6|once|.|TRBV5-1
CASSLGLSYNSPLHF
TGCGCCAGCAGCTTGGGACTGTCCTATAATTCACCCCTCCACTTT
>TRBJ1-1|.|.|TRBV11-2
CASSATTNTEAFF
TGTGCCAGCAGCGCCACAACGAACACTGAAGCTTTCTTT